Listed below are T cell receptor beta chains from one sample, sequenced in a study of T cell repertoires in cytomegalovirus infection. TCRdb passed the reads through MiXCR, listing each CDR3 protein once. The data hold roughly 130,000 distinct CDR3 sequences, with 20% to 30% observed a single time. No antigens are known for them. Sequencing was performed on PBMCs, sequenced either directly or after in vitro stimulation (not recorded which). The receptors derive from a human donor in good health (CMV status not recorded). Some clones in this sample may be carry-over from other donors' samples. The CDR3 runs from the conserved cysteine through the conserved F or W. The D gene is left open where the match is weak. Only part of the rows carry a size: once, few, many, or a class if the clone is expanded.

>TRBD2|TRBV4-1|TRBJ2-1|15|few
CASSHTSGRPNEQFF
TGCGCCAGCAGCCACACTAGCGGGAGGCCCAATGAGCAGTTCTTC
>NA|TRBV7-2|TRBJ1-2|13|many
CASSFLGSRSVTF
TGTGCCAGCAGCTTCTTAGGGTCTAGGTCTGTCACCTTC
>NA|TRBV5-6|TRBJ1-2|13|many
CASSSGTVNGYTF
TGTGCCAGCAGCTCCGGGACGGTTAATGGCTACACCTTC
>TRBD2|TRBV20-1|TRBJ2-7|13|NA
CEDPSGSTYEQYF
TGCGAAGACCCCAGCGGGAGTACGTACGAGCAGTACTTC
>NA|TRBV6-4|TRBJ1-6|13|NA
CATGQNYNSPLHF
TGTGCCACCGGACAGAACTATAATTCACCCCTCCACTTT
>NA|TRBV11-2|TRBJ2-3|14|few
CASSLAQSTDTQYF
TGTGCCAGCAGCTTAGCCCAGTCCACAGATACGCAGTATTTT
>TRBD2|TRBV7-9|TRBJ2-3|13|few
CASSHGGIDTQYF
TGTGCCAGCAGCCACGGGGGGATAGATACGCAGTATTTT
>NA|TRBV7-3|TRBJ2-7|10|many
CAPDGHEQYF
TGTGCCCCAGACGGCCACGAGCAGTACTTC
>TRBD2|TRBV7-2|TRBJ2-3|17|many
CASSLSSGVTSTDTQYF
TGTGCCAGCAGCTTGTCTAGCGGGGTTACTAGCACAGATACGCAGTATTTT
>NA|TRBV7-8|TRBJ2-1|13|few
CASSPTGVGEQFF
TGTGCCAGCAGCCCCACCGGGGTGGGTGAGCAGTTCTTC
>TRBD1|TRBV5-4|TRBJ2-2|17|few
CASSLGDRGWNTGELFF
TGTGCCAGCAGCTTGGGAGACAGGGGTTGGAACACCGGGGAGCTGTTTTTT
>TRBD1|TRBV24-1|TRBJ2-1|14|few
CATSEDRGLGEQFF
TGTGCCACCAGCGAGGACAGGGGGCTTGGTGAGCAGTTCTTC
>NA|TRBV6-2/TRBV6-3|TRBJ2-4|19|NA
CASSYSRSSWGLAKNIQYF
TGTGCCAGCAGTTACTCGAGGAGCTCCTGGGGACTAGCCAAAAACATTCAGTACTTC
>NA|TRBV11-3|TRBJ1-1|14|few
CASSPTPGYTEAFF
TGTGCCAGCAGCCCGACCCCTGGGTACACTGAAGCTTTCTTT
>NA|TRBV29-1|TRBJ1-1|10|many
CSASDVGAFF
TGCAGCGCCAGCGACGTAGGGGCTTTCTTT
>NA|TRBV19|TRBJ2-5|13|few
CASSNSYAETQYF
TGTGCCAGTAGTAACTCTTACGCCGAGACCCAGTACTTC
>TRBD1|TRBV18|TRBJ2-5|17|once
CASSSRLPGTALRTQYF
TGTGCCAGCTCGTCACGCCTCCCCGGGACAGCCTTACGGACCCAGTACTTC
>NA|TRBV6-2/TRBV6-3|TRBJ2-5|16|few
CASTKSRQTNQETQYF
TGTGCCAGCACCAAATCTAGACAGACCAACCAAGAGACCCAGTACTTC
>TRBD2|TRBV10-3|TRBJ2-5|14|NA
CAISAGLAGVTQYF
TGTGCCATCAGCGCGGGACTAGCGGGAGTAACCCAGTACTTC
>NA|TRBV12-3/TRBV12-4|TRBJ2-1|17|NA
CASSSWTAEPSYNEQFF
TGTGCCAGCAGTTCTTGGACAGCAGAGCCATCCTACAATGAGCAGTTCTTC
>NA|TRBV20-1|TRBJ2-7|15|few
CSARTGAGLVYEQYF
TGCAGTGCTAGAACGGGGGCGGGCCTAGTGTACGAGCAGTACTTC
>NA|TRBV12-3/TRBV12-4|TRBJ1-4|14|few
CASSFLGVNEKLFF
TGTGCCAGCAGTTTTCTGGGAGTTAATGAAAAACTGTTTTTT
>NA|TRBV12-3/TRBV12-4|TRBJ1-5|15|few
CASSLTSYSNQPQHF
TGTGCCAGCAGTTTAACCAGTTATAGCAATCAGCCCCAGCATTTT
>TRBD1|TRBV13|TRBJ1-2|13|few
CASSARTGHGYTF
TGTGCCAGCAGCGCCCGGACAGGGCACGGCTACACCTTC
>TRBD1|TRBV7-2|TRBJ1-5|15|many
CASSLSGTGYQPQHF
TGTGCCAGCAGCTTATCCGGGACAGGTTATCAGCCCCAGCATTTT
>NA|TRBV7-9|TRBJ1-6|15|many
CASSLASIDNSPLHF
TGTGCCAGCAGCTTAGCAAGCATAGATAATTCACCCCTCCACTTT
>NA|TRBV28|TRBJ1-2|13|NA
CASSFTVNYGYTF
TGTGCCAGCAGCTTTACAGTTAACTATGGCTACACCTTC
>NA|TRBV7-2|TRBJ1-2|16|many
CASSLGGVGDNYGYTF
TGTGCCAGCAGCTTAGGGGGCGTGGGAGATAACTATGGCTACACCTTC
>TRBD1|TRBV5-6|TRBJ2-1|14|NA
CASSLQGAGNEQFF
TGTGCCAGCAGCTTGCAGGGGGCCGGCAATGAGCAGTTCTTC
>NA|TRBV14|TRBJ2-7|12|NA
CASSHIGYEQYF
TGTGCCAGCAGCCATATAGGATACGAGCAGTACTTC
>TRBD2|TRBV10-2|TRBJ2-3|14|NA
CASTTSFQSDTQYF
TGCGCCAGCACGACTAGCTTTCAGTCAGATACGCAGTATTTT
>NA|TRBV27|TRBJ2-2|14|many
CASSLQGSPGELFF
TGTGCCAGCAGTTTACAGGGCAGCCCCGGGGAGCTGTTTTTT
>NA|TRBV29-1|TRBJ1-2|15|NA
CSVDTLFSGSHGYTF
TGCAGCGTTGATACCCTTTTTTCAGGGTCTCATGGCTACACCTTC
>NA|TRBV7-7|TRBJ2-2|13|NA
CAGSVANTGELFF
TGTGCCGGCAGCGTCGCGAACACCGGGGAGCTGTTTTTT
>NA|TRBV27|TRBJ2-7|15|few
CASSSPSRRAREQYF
TGTGCCAGCAGTTCTCCTAGCCGGAGGGCCCGCGAGCAGTACTTC
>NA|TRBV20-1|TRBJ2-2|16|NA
CSAQSPIRGGTGELFF
TGCAGTGCTCAGTCGCCTATCAGGGGTGGCACCGGGGAGCTGTTTTTT
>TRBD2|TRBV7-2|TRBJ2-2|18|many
CASSLASSGRAGTGELFF
TGTGCCAGCAGCTTAGCTTCTAGCGGGAGGGCCGGGACCGGGGAGCTGTTTTTT
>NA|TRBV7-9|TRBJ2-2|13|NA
CASMLRENGELFF
TGTGCCAGCATGTTGCGGGAAAACGGGGAGCTGTTTTTT
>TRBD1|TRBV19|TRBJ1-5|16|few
CASSRQGAQGNQPQHF
TGTGCCAGTAGCAGACAGGGGGCGCAGGGCAATCAGCCCCAGCATTTT
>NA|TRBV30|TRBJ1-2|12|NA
CAGPGQQYGYTF
TGTGCCGGCCCCGGGCAGCAATATGGCTACACCTTC
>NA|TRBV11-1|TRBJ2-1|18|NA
CASKAGTLRRLSYNEQFF
TGTGCCAGCAAGGCCGGGACACTAAGAAGGCTCTCCTACAATGAGCAGTTCTTC
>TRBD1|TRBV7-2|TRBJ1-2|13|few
CASSVTGGYGYTF
TGTGCCAGCAGCGTGACAGGGGGCTATGGCTACACCTTC
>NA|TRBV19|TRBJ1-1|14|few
CASTPRQENTEAFF
TGTGCCAGTACCCCACGTCAGGAGAACACTGAAGCTTTCTTT
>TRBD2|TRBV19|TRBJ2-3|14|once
CASSIVLAGDTQYF
TGTGCCAGTAGTATAGTACTAGCGGGAGATACGCAGTATTTT
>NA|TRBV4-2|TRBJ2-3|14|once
CASGDPTRTDTQYF
TGTGCCAGCGGAGATCCAACCCGCACAGATACGCAGTATTTT
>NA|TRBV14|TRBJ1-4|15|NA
CASSQEGGGERKLFF
TGTGCCAGCAGCCAGGAAGGCGGGGGTGAGCGGAAACTGTTTTTT
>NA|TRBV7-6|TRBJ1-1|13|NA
CASSLLGDTEAFF
TGTGCCAGCAGCTTGTTGGGGGACACTGAAGCTTTCTTT
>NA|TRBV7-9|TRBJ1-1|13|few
CASTLSMNTEAFF
TGTGCCAGCACCCTCAGCATGAACACTGAAGCTTTCTTT
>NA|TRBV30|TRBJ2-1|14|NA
CAWSVSRRYNEQFF
TGTGCCTGGAGTGTGTCCCGGAGGTACAATGAGCAGTTCTTC
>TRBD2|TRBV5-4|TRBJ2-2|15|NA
CASSLDPGGSGELFF
TGTGCCAGCAGCTTGGACCCGGGAGGGTCCGGGGAGCTGTTTTTT
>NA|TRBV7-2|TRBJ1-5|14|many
CASSLNSGNQPQHF
TGTGCCAGCAGCTTAAACTCTGGGAATCAGCCCCAGCATTTT
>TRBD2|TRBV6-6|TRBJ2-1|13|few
CASSYAGRDEQFF
TGTGCCAGCAGTTACGCAGGGAGGGATGAGCAGTTCTTC
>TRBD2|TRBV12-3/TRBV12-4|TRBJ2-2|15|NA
CASSRSGTNTGELFF
TGTGCCAGCAGCCGTAGCGGGACTAACACCGGGGAGCTGTTTTTT
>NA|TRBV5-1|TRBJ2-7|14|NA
CASSLLTVSYEQYF
TGCGCCAGCAGCTTGTTGACAGTATCCTACGAGCAGTACTTC
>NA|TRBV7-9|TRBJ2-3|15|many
CASSLPRTATDTQYF
TGTGCCAGCAGCTTACCGCGGACTGCGACAGATACGCAGTATTTT
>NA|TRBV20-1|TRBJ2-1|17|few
CSARILWTESSYNEQFF
TGCAGTGCTAGAATTCTTTGGACCGAAAGCTCCTACAATGAGCAGTTCTTC
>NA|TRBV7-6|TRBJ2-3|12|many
CASSFRQDTQYF
TGTGCCAGCAGCTTCCGGCAGGATACGCAGTATTTT
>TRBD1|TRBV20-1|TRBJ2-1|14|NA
CSVEPGQGNYEQFF
TGCAGCGTTGAGCCGGGACAGGGGAATTATGAGCAGTTCTTC